This T cell receptor (beta chain) emerged from a study of T cell responses to AZD1222 COVID-19 vaccine. With respect to this clone: The target antigen is unknown.

Trimming took 2 bases from V and 3 from J, leaving 6 bases between them. The germline V gene has CDR1 SGHDT and CDR2 YYEEEE. The CDR3 covers 13 residues. Study conclusions and caveats: Spike-specific TCR breadth and depth were elevated following two AZD1222 doses. The donor group comprised mostly white British people and more females; the analysis possibly underestimated clonal diversity. Per reports, nearly half of all spike-specific TCRs target regions that are unmutated in variants.

The method was immunoSEQ multiplex PCR; TCRdb's version includes in-frame clones alone and lacks a portion of them. The repertoire consists of about 150,000 clones, with 90% occurring once and the leading ten covering approximately 1.6%. The chain is built from TRBV5-6 and TRBJ2-1; D ambiguous. The material sequenced was peripheral blood, taken on day 0 of AZD1222 vaccination. The sequence was obtained from an adult in good health. For the CDR3, the DNA is TGTGCCAGCAGCTTAGACCGCTACAATGAGCAGTTCTTC. Its protein is CASSLDRYNEQFF.